Sequencing of this T cell receptor beta chain was carried out in a study of cytomegalovirus exposure and HLA in healthy donors. Study-level results: According to a later analysis, donors in an Asian-associated ancestry cluster reportedly had fewer N-insertions than the 666-donor mean. Later work associated roughly 15,000 TCR beta sequences with HLA alleles at 0.05 false discovery rate.

The germline V gene encodes CDR1 SGDLS and CDR2 YYNGEE. Trimming took 2 bases from V and 10 from J; bases not matched to a gene: 8. This CDR3 has 15 residues. Regarding this clone: Its antigen remains unknown.

The PCR used 60 Vbeta and 13 Jbeta primers. Measured with immunoSEQ multiplex PCR; TCRdb has only the in-frame clones, and not every one. This repertoire includes about 39,000 clones. Sequences were obtained from PBMCs. The origin of this receptor is a male donor in good health and CMV-seronegative. This chain connects TRBV9 to TRBJ1-6, with 8 bases aligning to TRBD1. This CDR3 is CASSVRGTGKSPLHF. CDR3 nucleotide sequence: TGTGCCAGCAGCGTGCGCGGGACAGGCAAATCACCCCTCCACTTT.